This T cell receptor beta chain is from a study of cytomegalovirus exposure and HLA in healthy donors. It was with 60 Vbeta and 13 Jbeta primers that the PCR ran. Clones were read by immunoSEQ multiplex PCR, and TCRdb kept only the in-frame ones, dropping some. Here the sample table reports 60,000 to 85,000 clones. Germline assignment: CDR1 MNHNS and CDR2 SASEGT. V lost 5 bases, J lost 3 bases, and 4 bases stayed unmatched. The CDR3 sequence is 14 residues long. Sequenced material: PBMCs. The gene calls are TRBV6-1 and TRBJ2-7, with 10 bases identical to TRBD2. This receptor was taken from a man aged 45-65 years in good health and CMV-seropositive. The CDR3 sequence is CASSSGTSDYEQYV. CDR3 bases: TGTGCCAGCAGTTCCGGGACTAGCGACTACGAGCAGTACGTC.